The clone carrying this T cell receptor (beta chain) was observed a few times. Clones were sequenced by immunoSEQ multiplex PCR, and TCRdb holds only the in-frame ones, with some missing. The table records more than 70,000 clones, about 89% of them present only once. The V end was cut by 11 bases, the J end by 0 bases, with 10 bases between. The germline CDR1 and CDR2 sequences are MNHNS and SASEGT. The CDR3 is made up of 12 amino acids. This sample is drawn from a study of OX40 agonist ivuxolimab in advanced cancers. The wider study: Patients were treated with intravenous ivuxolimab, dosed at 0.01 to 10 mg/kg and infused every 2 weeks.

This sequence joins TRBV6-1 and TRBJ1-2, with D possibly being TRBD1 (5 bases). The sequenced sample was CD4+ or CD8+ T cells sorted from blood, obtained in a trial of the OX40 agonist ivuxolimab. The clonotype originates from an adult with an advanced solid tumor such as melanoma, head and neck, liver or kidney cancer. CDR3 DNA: TGTGCCGGAACAGGTTCTAACTATGGCTACACCTTC. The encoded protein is CAGTGSNYGYTF.